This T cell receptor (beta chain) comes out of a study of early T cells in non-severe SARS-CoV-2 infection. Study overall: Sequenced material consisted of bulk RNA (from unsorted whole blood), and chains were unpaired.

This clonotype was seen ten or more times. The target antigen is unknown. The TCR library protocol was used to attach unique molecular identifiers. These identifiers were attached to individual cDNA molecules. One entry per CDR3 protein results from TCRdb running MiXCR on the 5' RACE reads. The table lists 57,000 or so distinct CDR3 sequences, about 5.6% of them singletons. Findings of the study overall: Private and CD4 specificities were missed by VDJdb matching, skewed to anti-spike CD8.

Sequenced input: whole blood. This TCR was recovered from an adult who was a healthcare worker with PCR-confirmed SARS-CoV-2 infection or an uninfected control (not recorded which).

The CDR3 DNA reads TGTGCCAGCAGCCTCCGACGGGATAACCACGAGCAGTACTTC. It translates to CASSLRRDNHEQYF. This chain joins TRBV7-2 and TRBJ2-7; weak D call: TRBD2 (5 bases). CDR1 is SGHTA and CDR2 is FQGNSA in the germline V gene. The CDR3 runs to 14 residues. The V gene lost 5 bases and the J gene lost 5 bases, with 16 bases spanning the gap.